What follows is one T cell receptor beta chain and its context. Its antigen is still unknown. No clone much larger than this one lies a single base away; base qualities are absent. Receptor libraries were prepared by the immunoSEQ multiplex PCR assay. Here the immuneACCESS table is served through TCRdb, limited to in-frame sequences with V and J called. Missing clones are a known gap in these copies; in checked studies unresolved V genes cover under half, and the rest lacks a known reason. This sample is represented by 65,000 to 95,000 clones; 90% to 95% of them were singletons. In total, the top ten clones hold roughly 0.27% of the sample. This entry belongs to a study of technical replicates of blood from several donors (dated by TCRdb to 2016 to 2017). Taken from cysteine to phenylalanine, the CDR3 has 13 residues. Left in the record is the CDR3 DNA by itself, 39 bases read in frame from the first base. CDR1 and CDR2 were assigned from the germline V gene as SGDLS and YYNGEE. V loses 4 bases, J loses 4 bases, and the germline ends lie 11 bases apart.

The receptor was derived from a human donor in good health. The sequencing sample was made of T cells isolated from PBMCs. The rearrangement combines TRBV9 with TRBJ1-2; possibly the D gene is TRBD1, per 5 matching bases. The CDR3 reads CASSPTGSYGYTF. In nucleotide form, the sequence is TGTGCCAGCAGCCCAACAGGAAGCTATGGCTACACCTTC.